This T cell receptor beta chain is from a study of blood T cell repertoires in COVID-19. Repertoires were generated with immunoSEQ multiplex PCR, while TCRdb's copy carries only in-frame clones and drops some. Here the sample spans 400,000 to 500,000 clones, approximately 91% being singletons. Germline loops: CDR1 MNHNS, CDR2 SASEGT. CDR3 size: 17 residues. J lost 7 bases, V lost 2 bases, and 12 bases had no gene match. The J gene is TRBJ2-7, the V gene TRBV6-1; 12 bases agree with TRBD2. The sequencing input was PBMCs or T cells enriched from blood (not recorded which). This TCR was sampled from a woman aged 18-29 years who had been exposed to COVID-19. CDR3 DNA: TGTGCCAGCAGTGAAAGTCTTTATCTAGCGGGAGGGGGTGAGCAGTACTTC. Translation: CASSESLYLAGGGEQYF.